This T cell receptor (beta chain) stems from a study of OX40 agonist ivuxolimab in advanced cancers. Whole-study context: Ivuxolimab, an agonist antibody against OX40 (CD134), was given to patients. The study, taken as a whole, reports: Doses of 0.1 to 3.0 mg/kg were accompanied by clonal expansion of CD4+ and CD8+ blood T cells by week 6. Some of the nonresponding patients also showed low levels of normalized T-cell clonal expansion. CD8+ T cells averaged more expanded clones than CD4+.

The germline V gene has CDR1 MNHEY and CDR2 SVGAGI. The CDR3 totals 15 residues. Deletions cut 2 bases from V and 2 bases from J, with 13 bases between. Method: immunoSEQ multiplex PCR; TCRdb's copy keeps in-frame clones and lacks some. The sample holds 100,000 or so clones; approximately 86% are singletons and the top ten take 0.82%. Turning to this clone: Antigen specificity is unknown.

This receptor was taken from an adult with an advanced solid tumor such as melanoma, head and neck, liver or kidney cancer. The sample consisted of CD4+ or CD8+ T cells sorted from blood, taken in a trial of the OX40 agonist ivuxolimab. The V and J genes are TRBV6-5 and TRBJ2-7; tentatively, D is TRBD1 (6 bases). CDR3 sequence (DNA): TGTGCCAGCAGTTACGGGGACACGGCAACCTACGAGCAGTACTTC. It is translated as CASSYGDTATYEQYF.